This T cell receptor beta chain is from a study of follicular helper T cells after annual influenza vaccination. This clone occurred a few times. Its antigen remains unidentified. Time point in this sample: 2014-2015 season, pre-vaccination. Adults received seasonal inactivated influenza vaccine, with sorted blood CD4 subsets sequenced before and after. Blood volume per time point ranged from about 40 to 110 mL. The germline gives CDR1 MDHEN, CDR2 SYDVKM. The CDR3 totals 12 residues. V was pared by 6 bases and J by 4 bases, with 10 bases between. Study conclusions and caveats: Only roughly 9-21% of analyzed cells yielded productive TCRB sequences.

The table came from immunoSEQ multiplex PCR; TCRdb's copy has only in-frame clones and leaves some out. The data show about 13,000 clones, about 83% seen once. The chain links TRBV28 to TRBJ2-7, with no clear D. The starting material was CXCR5- memory CD4+ T cells sorted from blood, obtained on the day of influenza vaccination. This TCR was recovered from an adult who received the influenza vaccine. The CDR3: CASSPGLYEQYF. The DNA for the CDR3 is TGTGCCAGCAGCCCGGGCCTTTACGAGCAGTACTTC.